This T cell receptor beta chain was observed in a study of cytomegalovirus exposure and HLA in healthy donors. Study-level background: It was reported in a later analysis that the same platform had been used for the roughly 130 validation repertoires as for the 666 first-cohort repertoires. The study's findings and limits: Later, an analysis found that TCR clusters from the first cohort tended to co-occur in the approximately 130 validation repertoires. There were under 200 TCR beta chains listed as cytomegalovirus-associated.

Only in-frame clones appear in the TCRdb table, and some are missing; sequencing was by immunoSEQ multiplex PCR. The sample holds roughly 170,000 clones; 84% are singletons and the top ten take 2.5% to 3.5%. Separation from the roughly 670-subject first cohort characterized the 120-subject validation cohort, to which the donors belonged. About this clone itself: Antigen unknown.

Unmatched junction bases numbered 4, after V lost 3 bases and J lost 12 bases. CDR3 size: 12 residues. In germline, CDR1 is SGHTA, CDR2 FQGNSA. The chain links TRBV7-2 to TRBJ2-1, with 8 bases fitting TRBD1. Sequenced sample: PBMCs. The sequence was collected from a woman aged 18-29 years in good health and CMV-seropositive. The CDR3 DNA follows: TGTGCCAGCAGCTTGCCGCAGGGGGCGCAGTTCTTC. Translated, it gives CASSLPQGAQFF.